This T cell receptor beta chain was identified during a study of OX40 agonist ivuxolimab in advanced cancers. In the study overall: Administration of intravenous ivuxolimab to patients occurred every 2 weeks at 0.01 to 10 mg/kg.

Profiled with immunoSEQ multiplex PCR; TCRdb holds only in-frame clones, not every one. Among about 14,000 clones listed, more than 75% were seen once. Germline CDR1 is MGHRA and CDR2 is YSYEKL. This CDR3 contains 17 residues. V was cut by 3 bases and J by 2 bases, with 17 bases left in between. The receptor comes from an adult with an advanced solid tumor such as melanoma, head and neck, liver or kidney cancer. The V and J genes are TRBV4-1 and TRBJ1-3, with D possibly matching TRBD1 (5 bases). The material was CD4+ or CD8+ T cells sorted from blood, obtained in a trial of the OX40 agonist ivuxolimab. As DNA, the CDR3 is TGCGCCAGCAGCCAGGCACCAGGGACCCTGGCTGGAAACACCATATATTTT. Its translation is CASSQAPGTLAGNTIYF.